These 23 T cell receptor beta chains were all obtained from the same sample, sequenced in a study of T-cell reconstitution after alpha-beta-depleted transplantation in children. The TCRbeta library incorporated unique molecular identifiers. MiXCR, run by TCRdb on the PCR reads, gives a single entry per CDR3 protein. The sample yields just under 350,000 distinct CDR3 sequences, roughly 15% seen once. This specimen was PBMCs, mostly from graft donor cells, taken 360 days after TCRalphabeta/CD19-depleted stem cell transplant. Source of these receptors: a male patient between 2 and 10 years old who had a stem cell transplant for acute lymphoblastic leukemia, so the T cells may come from the graft donor.

The V call is TRBV4-2, the J call TRBJ2-7; D gene ambiguous. Trimming cost V 4 bases and J 2 bases, with 18 bases left between them. The CDR3 spans 16 residues. The germline CDR1 and CDR2 sequences are LGHNA and YNFKEQ. The CDR3 region is CASSPRRMGDPYEQYF. CDR3 DNA sequence: TGTGCCAGCAGCCCCAGACGCATGGGTGACCCCTACGAGCAGTACTTC.

The sample holds a few counts of this clonotype. The chain couples TRBV12-3 or TRBV12-4 to TRBJ2-6, with D perhaps matching TRBD1 (6 bases). The length of the CDR3 is 18 residues. V lost 6 bases and J 2 bases, leaving 20 bases between the germline ends. The CDR3 DNA is TGTGCCAGCAGGATCCGGGACAACCCCGTCGCTGGGGCCAACGTCCTGACTTTC. It specifies CASRIRDNPVAGANVLTF.

The chain links TRBV7-2 to TRBJ2-3; TRBD1 matches at 7 bases. The V gene end was trimmed by 5 bases and the J gene end by 0 bases; junction bases not matched to a gene: 5. The V gene's germline CDR1 is SGHTA and CDR2 FQGNSA. This CDR3 comprises 15 residues. Here the CDR3 DNA reads TGTGCCAGCAGCAACCCGGGACAGAGCACAGATACGCAGTATTTT. It codes for CASSNPGQSTDTQYF.

This clonotype came up a few times. The rearrangement links TRBV6-5 to TRBJ2-7; tentatively, D is TRBD2 (5 bases). The CDR3 is made up of 16 amino acids. CDR1 is MNHEY and CDR2 is SVGAGI in the germline V gene. V gave up 0 bases and J gave up 3 bases, with 15 bases separating them. The CDR3 coding sequence is TGTGCCAGCAGTTACTCCTGGAGGACCCAGGACTACGAGCAGTACTTC. As protein: CASSYSWRTQDYEQYF.

The chain couples TRBV28 to TRBJ2-7; D gene uncertain. CDR1 is MDHEN and CDR2 is SYDVKM in the germline V gene. The CDR3 covers 13 residues. V was trimmed by 4 bases and J by 6 bases, leaving 13 bases between them. The CDR3 DNA reads as TGTGCCAGCAGTTCGCGGCCTAGGACCGAGCAGTACTTC. Protein: CASSSRPRTEQYF. Full variable domain (missing parts from reference TRBV28 and TRBJ2-7): DVKVTQSSRYLVKRTGEKVFLECVQDMDHENMFWYRQDPGLGLRLIYFSYDVKMKEKGDIPEGYSVSREKKERFSLILESASTNQTSMYLCASSSRPRTEQYFGPGTRLTVT.

The chain links TRBV7-2 to TRBJ1-3; tentatively, D is TRBD1 (5 bases). Looked up from germline, CDR1 is SGHTA and CDR2 is FQGNSA. There are 13 residues in the CDR3. Deletions cut 4 bases from V and 8 bases from J, with 12 bases between. CDR3 DNA: TGTGCCAGCAGCTCCCGGGTAGGGGACACCATATATTTT. Its protein is CASSSRVGDTIYF.

There are a few counts of this clonotype. The chain is built from TRBV9 and TRBJ2-5, with D possibly matching TRBD1 (6 bases). The V end lost 0 bases, the J end lost 7 bases, and 13 bases lay between the germline ends. This CDR3 comprises 14 residues. Per the germline V gene, CDR1 is SGDLS and CDR2 is YYNGEE. The CDR3 bases are TGTGCCAGCAGCGTAGACCCACAGGGTAGGACCCAGTACTTC. It yields the protein CASSVDPQGRTQYF.

This clonotype was recorded a few times. This chain connects TRBV28 to TRBJ2-1; 8 nucleotides match TRBD2. The junction had 4 bases not matched to a gene; V was cut back by 6 bases and J by 6 bases. CDR3 length: 13 residues. Germline values: CDR1 MDHEN, CDR2 SYDVKM. Written as DNA, the CDR3 is TGTGCCAGCAGGGGACTAGTGGCCAATGAGCAGTTCTTC. Its protein is CASRGLVANEQFF.

The rearrangement joins TRBV10-2 to TRBJ2-1; TRBD1 matches 9 bases. Per the germline V gene, CDR1 is WSHSY and CDR2 is SAAADI. Unmatched junction bases numbered 21, after V lost 4 bases and J lost 5 bases. This CDR3 contains 20 residues. The chain's CDR3 is CASSVRDRARAGFTNNEQFF. The CDR3 DNA sequence: TGCGCCAGCAGTGTCCGGGACAGGGCTCGAGCGGGGTTTACAAACAATGAGCAGTTCTTC.

This clonotype came up a few times. The chain links TRBV28 to TRBJ2-1, with D possibly matching TRBD1 (5 bases). This CDR3 comprises 15 residues. Germline V gene sequence: CDR1 MDHEN, CDR2 SYDVKM. V was shortened by 2 bases and J by 8 bases, with 16 bases between the two germline ends. CDR3 sequence reads: CASSLRGPRRHEQFF. For the CDR3, the DNA is TGTGCCAGCAGTTTAAGGGGCCCCCGCCGACATGAGCAGTTCTTC.

This clonotype has more than one count but fewer than ten. The chain has TRBV4-3 and TRBJ2-7; D might be TRBD1 (6 bases). CDR1 and CDR2 from the germline V gene are LGHNA and YSLEER. V dropped 3 bases and J dropped 2 bases, with 17 bases sitting between them. The CDR3 is made up of 16 amino acids. CDR3 sequence: CASSHRWTELTYEQYF. The CDR3 DNA sequence: TGCGCCAGCAGCCACAGGTGGACAGAGCTAACCTACGAGCAGTACTTC.

The chain joins TRBV10-3 to TRBJ2-5, with 12 bases fitting TRBD1. The CDR3 spans 15 residues. Unmatched junction bases numbered 3, after V lost 3 bases and J lost 4 bases. CDR1 and CDR2 (germline): ENHRY, SYGVKD. The CDR3: CAISERDRGRETQYF. The CDR3 nucleotides read TGTGCCATCAGTGAAAGGGACAGGGGGCGAGAGACCCAGTACTTC.

This clonotype has more than one count but fewer than ten. V and J are TRBV29-1 and TRBJ2-2; TRBD1 is a possible D gene (6 bases). The CDR3 runs to 15 residues. CDR1 and CDR2 (germline): SQVTM, ANQGSEA. The V end was cut by 5 bases, the J end by 1 base, with 14 bases between. This CDR3 is CSVIQGPLNTGELFF. DNA of the CDR3: TGCAGCGTTATACAGGGCCCACTGAACACCGGGGAGCTGTTTTTT.

CDR3 sequence: CSADPLLAYEQYF. In DNA, the CDR3 is TGCAGTGCGGACCCCCTTCTCGCCTACGAGCAGTACTTC. This chain connects TRBV20-1 to TRBJ2-7; D ambiguous. V lost 6 bases to trimming and J lost 2 bases, with 14 bases between them. The CDR3 length is 13 residues. The V gene's germline CDR1 is DFQATT and CDR2 SNEGSKA (reference sequence).

This clonotype was picked up many times. The rearrangement links TRBV10-3 to TRBJ2-5; the D call may be TRBD1 or TRBD2 (5 bases each). This CDR3 is 13 amino acids long. Trimming removed 6 bases from V and 5 bases from J, with 13 bases in between. The germline V gene encodes CDR1 ENHRY and CDR2 SYGVKD. The CDR3 DNA is TGTGCCATCAGCGAGGCTGGGGGTGAGACCCAGTACTTC. The encoded protein is CAISEAGGETQYF.

V gene TRBV12-3 or TRBV12-4 combines with J gene TRBJ2-7; 7 bases agree with TRBD2. The trim removed 3 bases at V and 4 bases at J, leaving 6 bases unmatched. The CDR3 contains 14 residues. CDR3 in amino acids: CASSFGREGYEQYF. CDR3 DNA: TGTGCCAGCAGTTTCGGCAGGGAGGGGTACGAGCAGTACTTC.

The rearrangement joins TRBV20-1 to TRBJ1-5; D is possibly TRBD1 (6 bases). CDR1 DFQATT and CDR2 SNEGSKA come from the germline V gene (reference sequence). The CDR3 totals 16 residues. V gave up 2 bases and J gave up 4 bases, with 18 bases separating them. CDR3 protein: CSARSRPGDWNQPQHF. The CDR3 DNA is TGCAGTGCTAGATCGCGTCCAGGGGATTGGAATCAGCCCCAGCATTTT.

There are a few counts of this clonotype. This chain links TRBV20-1 with TRBJ1-4; D unclear. V was pared by 3 bases and J by 4 bases, with 12 bases between. The CDR3 contains 14 residues. Germline V lookup: CDR1 DFQATT, CDR2 SNEGSKA (reference sequence). The CDR3 nucleotides read TGCAGTGCTAGTAGCCCGGACCATAATGAAAAACTGTTTTTT. Translation: CSASSPDHNEKLFF.

This clonotype was counted a few times. The chain joins TRBV9 to TRBJ2-1, with 11 bases lining up with TRBD2. Germline V lookup: CDR1 SGDLS, CDR2 YYNGEE. The CDR3 loop spans 18 amino acids. With V trimmed by 4 bases and J by 0 bases, 9 bases remained unmatched. Here the CDR3 reads CASSTWTSGYSSYNEQFF. In nucleotides, the CDR3 is TGTGCCAGCAGCACCTGGACTAGCGGGTACAGCTCCTACAATGAGCAGTTCTTC.

This chain joins TRBV6-5 and TRBJ2-1; D remains ambiguous. The CDR3 is 13 residues long. Deletions cut 2 bases from V and 8 bases from J, with 10 bases between. Germline CDR1 and CDR2: MNHEY and SVGAGI. The CDR3 reads CASSYAQGYEQFF. Here the CDR3 DNA reads TGTGCCAGCAGTTACGCCCAAGGATATGAGCAGTTCTTC.

This clonotype showed up just a few times. This rearrangement joins TRBV5-1 to TRBJ2-7; the D gene is possibly TRBD1 (5 bases). This CDR3 is built from 13 residues. Trimming took off 7 bases at V and 8 bases at J, with 19 bases between the two ends. The germline V gene has CDR1 SGHRS and CDR2 YFSETQ. The CDR3 loop reads CASAASLQVQQYF. DNA of the CDR3: TGCGCCAGCGCTGCAAGCCTACAGGTACAGCAGTACTTC.

There are a few counts of this clonotype. The chain recombines TRBV2 with TRBJ2-7; 8 bases fit TRBD2. In germline, CDR1 is SNHLY, CDR2 FYNNEI. The CDR3 length is 18 residues. With 3 bases clipped from V and 2 bases from J, the junction kept 15 bases outside the gene matches. CDR3 in amino acids: CASSEFAGGLEGAYEQYF. In DNA form, the CDR3 reads TGTGCCAGCAGTGAGTTCGCGGGAGGTTTGGAAGGGGCCTACGAGCAGTACTTC.

There are a few counts of this clonotype. The chain combines TRBV4-3 with TRBJ2-7, with D possibly being TRBD1 (5 bases). Trimming left V 0 bases short and J 5 bases short, with 11 bases between. This CDR3 is built from 14 residues. Germline lookup yields CDR1 LGHNA and CDR2 YSLEER. This chain's CDR3 is CASSQDREKDEQYF. CDR3 DNA: TGCGCCAGCAGCCAAGACAGGGAAAAGGACGAGCAGTACTTC.